The clone carrying this TCR beta chain was counted a few times. Clones were sequenced by immunoSEQ multiplex PCR, and TCRdb holds only the in-frame ones, with some missing. The sample holds 60,000 to 75,000 clones, approximately 78% seen once. The data are from a study of blood T cell repertoires in COVID-19. Study information: Donors in the United States, Italy and Spain gave samples during acute or convalescent COVID-19.

Sequenced sample: peripheral blood. The TCR was taken from a human donor in a cohort sampled during active COVID-19.

CDR3 DNA: TGTGCCAGCAGTGAAGCCGGACAGGGTTTAACTCAGCCCCAGCATTTT. This gives the protein CASSEAGQGLTQPQHF. The rearrangement uses TRBV6-1 and TRBJ1-5; 8 positions match TRBD1. The CDR3 consists of 16 residues. Germline values: CDR1 MNHNS, CDR2 SASEGT. V lost 0 bases, J lost 6 bases, and 7 bases stayed unmatched.